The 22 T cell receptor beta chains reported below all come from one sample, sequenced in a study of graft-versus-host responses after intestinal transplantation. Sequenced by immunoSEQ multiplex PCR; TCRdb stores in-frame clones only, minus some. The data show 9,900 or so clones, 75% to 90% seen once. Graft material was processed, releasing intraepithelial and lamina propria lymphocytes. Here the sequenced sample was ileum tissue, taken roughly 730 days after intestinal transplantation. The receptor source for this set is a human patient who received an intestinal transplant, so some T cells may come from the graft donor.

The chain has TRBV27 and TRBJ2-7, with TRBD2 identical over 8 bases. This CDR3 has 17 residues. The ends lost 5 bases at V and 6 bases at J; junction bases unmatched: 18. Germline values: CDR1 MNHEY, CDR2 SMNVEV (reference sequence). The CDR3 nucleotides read TGTGCCAGCAGTCCTAGTGTAACCCTCGGACTAGCCTCCGAGCAGTACTTC. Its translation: CASSPSVTLGLASEQYF.

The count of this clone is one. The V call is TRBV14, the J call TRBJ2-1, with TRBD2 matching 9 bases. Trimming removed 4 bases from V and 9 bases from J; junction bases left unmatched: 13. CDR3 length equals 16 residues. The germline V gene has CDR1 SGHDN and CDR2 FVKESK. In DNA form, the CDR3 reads TGTGCCAGCAGCCCCCCCGGTCTAGCGGGAAAGTTTGAGCAGTTCTTC. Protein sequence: CASSPPGLAGKFEQFF.

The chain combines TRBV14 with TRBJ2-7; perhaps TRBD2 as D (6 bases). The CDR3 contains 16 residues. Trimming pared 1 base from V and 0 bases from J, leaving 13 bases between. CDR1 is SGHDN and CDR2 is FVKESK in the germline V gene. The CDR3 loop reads CASSQGPRGLSYEQYF. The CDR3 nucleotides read TGTGCCAGCAGCCAAGGTCCGCGGGGACTCTCCTACGAGCAGTACTTC. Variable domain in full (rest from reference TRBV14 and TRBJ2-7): EAGVTQFPSHSVIEKGQTVTLRCDPISGHDNLYWYRRVMGKEIKFLLHFVKESKQDESGMPNNRFLAERTGGTYSTLKVQPAELEDSGVYFCASSQGPRGLSYEQYFGPGTRLTVT.

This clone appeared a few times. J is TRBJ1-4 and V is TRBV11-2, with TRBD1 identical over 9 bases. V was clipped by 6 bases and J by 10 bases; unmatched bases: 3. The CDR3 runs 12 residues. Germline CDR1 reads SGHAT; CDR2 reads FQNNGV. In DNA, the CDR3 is TGTGCCAGCAGTTCGACAGGGGGAAAACTGTTTTTT. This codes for CASSSTGGKLFF.

The CDR3 is CASSLFGTGVSASPLHF. CDR3 sequence (DNA): TGTGCCAGCAGCTTGTTCGGGACAGGGGTATCCGCCTCACCCCTCCACTTT. The J gene is TRBJ1-6, the V gene TRBV5-5; TRBD1 matches 10 bases. V shed 1 base, J shed 10 bases, and the junction held 11 bases outside the gene matches. The CDR3 has 17 amino acids. Germline CDR1 SGHKS, CDR2 YYEKEE (reference sequence).

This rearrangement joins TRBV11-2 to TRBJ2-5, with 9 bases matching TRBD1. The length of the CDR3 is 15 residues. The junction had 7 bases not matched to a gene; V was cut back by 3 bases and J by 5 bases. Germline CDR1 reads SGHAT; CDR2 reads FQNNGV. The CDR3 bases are TGTGCCAGCAGCTTCCAGGGACAGGGCCTGGAGACCCAGTACTTC. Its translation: CASSFQGQGLETQYF.

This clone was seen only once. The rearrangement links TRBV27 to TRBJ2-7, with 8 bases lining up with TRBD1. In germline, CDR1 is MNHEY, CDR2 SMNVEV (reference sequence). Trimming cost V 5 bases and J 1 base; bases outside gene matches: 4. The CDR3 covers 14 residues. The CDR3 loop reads CASSPWTGSYEQYF. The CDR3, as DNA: TGTGCCAGCAGTCCGTGGACAGGGTCCTACGAGCAGTACTTC.

For the CDR3, the DNA is TGTGCCAGCAGCTTAAATGGGGAATCCGGGGAGCTGTTTTTT. This gives the protein CASSLNGESGELFF. The chain recombines TRBV7-3 with TRBJ2-2, with unresolved D. Deletions cut 1 base from V and 6 bases from J, with 9 bases between. The CDR3 consists of 14 residues. In germline, CDR1 is SGHTA, CDR2 FQGTGA.

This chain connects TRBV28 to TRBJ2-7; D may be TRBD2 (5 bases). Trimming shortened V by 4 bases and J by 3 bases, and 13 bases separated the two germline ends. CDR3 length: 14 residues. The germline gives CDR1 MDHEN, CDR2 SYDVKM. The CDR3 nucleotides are TGTGCCAGCAGTTGGGGAGCACGTCACTACGAGCAGTACTTC. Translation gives CASSWGARHYEQYF.

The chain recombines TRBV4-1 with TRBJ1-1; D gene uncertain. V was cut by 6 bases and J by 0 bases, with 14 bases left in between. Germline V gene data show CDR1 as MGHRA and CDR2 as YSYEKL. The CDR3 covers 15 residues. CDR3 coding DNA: TGCGCCAGCAGACACCCGGTTGGGGTGAACACTGAAGCTTTCTTT. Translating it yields CASRHPVGVNTEAFF.

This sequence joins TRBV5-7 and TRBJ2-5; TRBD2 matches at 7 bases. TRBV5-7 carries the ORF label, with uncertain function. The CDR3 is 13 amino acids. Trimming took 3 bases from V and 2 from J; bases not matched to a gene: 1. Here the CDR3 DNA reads TGTGCCAGCAGCTGGGGGGGGCAAGAGACCCAGTACTTC. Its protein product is CASSWGGQETQYF.

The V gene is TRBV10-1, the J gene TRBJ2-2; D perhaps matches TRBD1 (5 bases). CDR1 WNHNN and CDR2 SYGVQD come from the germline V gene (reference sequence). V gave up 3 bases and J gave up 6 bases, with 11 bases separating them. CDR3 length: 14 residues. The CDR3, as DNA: TGCGCCAGCAGTGAAGGGGAAGGAGCCGGGGAGCTGTTTTTT. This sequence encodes CASSEGEGAGELFF.

The CDR3 spells CASSLGSPGYEKLFF. Written as DNA, the CDR3 is TGCGCCAGCAGCTTGGGGAGTCCCGGCTATGAAAAACTGTTTTTT. The J gene is TRBJ1-4, the V gene TRBV5-1; D unresolved. Trimming cost V 0 bases and J 6 bases, with 12 bases left between them. The CDR3 runs to 15 residues. CDR1 SGHRS and CDR2 YFSETQ come from the germline V gene. The full variable domain, rest sourced from reference TRBV5-1 and TRBJ1-4, is KAGVTQTPRYLIKTRGQQVTLSCSPISGHRSVSWYQQTPGQGLQFLFEYFSETQRNKGNFPGRFSGRQFSNSRSEMNVSTLELGDSALYLCASSLGSPGYEKLFFGSGTQLSVL.

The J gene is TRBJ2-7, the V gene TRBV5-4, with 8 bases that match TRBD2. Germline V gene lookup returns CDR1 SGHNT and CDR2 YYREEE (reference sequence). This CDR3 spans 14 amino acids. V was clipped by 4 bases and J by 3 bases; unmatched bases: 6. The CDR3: CASSGYGTSYEQYF. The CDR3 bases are TGTGCCAGCAGCGGTTACGGGACTAGCTACGAGCAGTACTTC. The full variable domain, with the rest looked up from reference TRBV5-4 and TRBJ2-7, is ETGVTQSPTHLIKTRGQQVTLRCSSQSGHNTVSWYQQALGQGPQFIFQYYREEENGRGNFPPRFSGLQFPNYSSELNVNALELDDSALYLCASSGYGTSYEQYFGPGTRLTVT.

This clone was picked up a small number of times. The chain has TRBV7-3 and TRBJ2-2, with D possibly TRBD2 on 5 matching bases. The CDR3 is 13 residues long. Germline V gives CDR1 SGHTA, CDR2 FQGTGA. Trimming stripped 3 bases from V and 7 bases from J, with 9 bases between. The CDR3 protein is CASSLSEGGELFF. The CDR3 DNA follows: TGTGCCAGCAGCTTGAGCGAGGGCGGGGAGCTGTTTTTT.

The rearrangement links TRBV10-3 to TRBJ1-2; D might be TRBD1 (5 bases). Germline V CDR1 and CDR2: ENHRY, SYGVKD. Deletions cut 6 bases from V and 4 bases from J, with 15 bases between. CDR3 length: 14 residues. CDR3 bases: TGTGCCATCAGCTATGAGGGGCGCGGCTATGGCTACACCTTC. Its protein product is CAISYEGRGYGYTF.

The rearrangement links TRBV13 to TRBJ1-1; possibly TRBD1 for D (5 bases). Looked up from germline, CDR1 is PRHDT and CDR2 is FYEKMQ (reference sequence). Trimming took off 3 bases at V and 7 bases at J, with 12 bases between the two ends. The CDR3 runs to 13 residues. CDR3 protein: CASSLYSRVEAFF. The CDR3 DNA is TGTGCCAGCAGCTTGTATTCCAGGGTTGAAGCTTTCTTT.

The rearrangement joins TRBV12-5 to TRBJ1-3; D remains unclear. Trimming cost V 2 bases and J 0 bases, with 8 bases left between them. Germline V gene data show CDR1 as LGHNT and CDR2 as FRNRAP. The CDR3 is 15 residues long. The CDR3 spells CASGLSRISGNTIYF. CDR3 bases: TGTGCTAGTGGTTTGTCACGGATCTCTGGAAACACCATATATTTT.

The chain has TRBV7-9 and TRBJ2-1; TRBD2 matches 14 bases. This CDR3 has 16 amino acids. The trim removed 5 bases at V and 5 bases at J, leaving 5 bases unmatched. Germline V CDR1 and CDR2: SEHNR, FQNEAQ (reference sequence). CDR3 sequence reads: CASSVGLAGGNNEQFF. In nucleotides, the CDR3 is TGTGCCAGCAGCGTCGGACTAGCGGGGGGAAACAATGAGCAGTTCTTC.

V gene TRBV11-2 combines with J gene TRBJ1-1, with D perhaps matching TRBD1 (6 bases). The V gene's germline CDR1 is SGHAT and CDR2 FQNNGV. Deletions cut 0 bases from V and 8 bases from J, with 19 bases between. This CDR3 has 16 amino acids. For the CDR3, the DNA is TGTGCCAGCAGCTTAGATCTAAGTCAGGGGTCCCAGGAAGCTTTCTTT. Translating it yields CASSLDLSQGSQEAFF.

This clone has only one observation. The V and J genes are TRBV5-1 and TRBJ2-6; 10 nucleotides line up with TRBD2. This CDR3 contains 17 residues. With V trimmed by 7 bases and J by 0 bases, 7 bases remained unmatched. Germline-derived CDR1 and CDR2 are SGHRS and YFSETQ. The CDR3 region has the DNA TGCGCCAGCGGACGACTAGCGGGCGGCTCTGGGGCCAACGTCCTGACTTTC. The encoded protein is CASGRLAGGSGANVLTF.

The chain's CDR3 is CASSRTGTGVDSPLHF. CDR3 nucleotide sequence: TGTGCCAGCAGCCGGACAGGGACAGGGGTTGATTCACCCCTCCACTTT. The V call is TRBV12-1, the J call TRBJ1-6; the table's D gene call, TRBD1, was not cross checked with the DNA. TRBV12-1 is labeled a pseudogene. The CDR3 has 16 residues.